This entry is about one T cell receptor beta chain. Its cognate antigen is unknown. Running of the assay took place at deep level. Replicate PCRs from sorted subsets contained approximately 200 ng DNA, which is 29,000 or so T cell genomes. Data came from immunoSEQ multiplex PCR; TCRdb stores just in-frame clones and leaves some out. Among around 2.1 million clones listed, more than 90% were seen once. Germline V gene lookup returns CDR1 SGHRS and CDR2 YFSETQ. The CDR3 has 15 amino acids. Losses at the gene ends were 7 bases for V and 6 bases for J; bases not matched to a gene: 9. The CD4+ fraction was divided into a CD45RA+ naive subset and a CD45RA-negative memory subset. These data come from a study of shared clonotypes between healthy human individuals. Study-wide points: Some naive CD4 clonotypes, 5% to 5.5%, turned up in common across a few donors.

The rearrangement uses TRBV5-1 and TRBJ2-1; the match to TRBD1 covers 11 bases. Sequencing was carried out using naive CD4+ T cells sorted from blood. This sample's subset: CD45RA+ positively selected. The receptor was isolated from a man aged 18 to 35 in good health. CDR3 in amino acids: CASDEGTGGINEQFF. As DNA, the CDR3 is TGCGCCAGCGACGAGGGGACAGGGGGAATCAATGAGCAGTTCTTC.